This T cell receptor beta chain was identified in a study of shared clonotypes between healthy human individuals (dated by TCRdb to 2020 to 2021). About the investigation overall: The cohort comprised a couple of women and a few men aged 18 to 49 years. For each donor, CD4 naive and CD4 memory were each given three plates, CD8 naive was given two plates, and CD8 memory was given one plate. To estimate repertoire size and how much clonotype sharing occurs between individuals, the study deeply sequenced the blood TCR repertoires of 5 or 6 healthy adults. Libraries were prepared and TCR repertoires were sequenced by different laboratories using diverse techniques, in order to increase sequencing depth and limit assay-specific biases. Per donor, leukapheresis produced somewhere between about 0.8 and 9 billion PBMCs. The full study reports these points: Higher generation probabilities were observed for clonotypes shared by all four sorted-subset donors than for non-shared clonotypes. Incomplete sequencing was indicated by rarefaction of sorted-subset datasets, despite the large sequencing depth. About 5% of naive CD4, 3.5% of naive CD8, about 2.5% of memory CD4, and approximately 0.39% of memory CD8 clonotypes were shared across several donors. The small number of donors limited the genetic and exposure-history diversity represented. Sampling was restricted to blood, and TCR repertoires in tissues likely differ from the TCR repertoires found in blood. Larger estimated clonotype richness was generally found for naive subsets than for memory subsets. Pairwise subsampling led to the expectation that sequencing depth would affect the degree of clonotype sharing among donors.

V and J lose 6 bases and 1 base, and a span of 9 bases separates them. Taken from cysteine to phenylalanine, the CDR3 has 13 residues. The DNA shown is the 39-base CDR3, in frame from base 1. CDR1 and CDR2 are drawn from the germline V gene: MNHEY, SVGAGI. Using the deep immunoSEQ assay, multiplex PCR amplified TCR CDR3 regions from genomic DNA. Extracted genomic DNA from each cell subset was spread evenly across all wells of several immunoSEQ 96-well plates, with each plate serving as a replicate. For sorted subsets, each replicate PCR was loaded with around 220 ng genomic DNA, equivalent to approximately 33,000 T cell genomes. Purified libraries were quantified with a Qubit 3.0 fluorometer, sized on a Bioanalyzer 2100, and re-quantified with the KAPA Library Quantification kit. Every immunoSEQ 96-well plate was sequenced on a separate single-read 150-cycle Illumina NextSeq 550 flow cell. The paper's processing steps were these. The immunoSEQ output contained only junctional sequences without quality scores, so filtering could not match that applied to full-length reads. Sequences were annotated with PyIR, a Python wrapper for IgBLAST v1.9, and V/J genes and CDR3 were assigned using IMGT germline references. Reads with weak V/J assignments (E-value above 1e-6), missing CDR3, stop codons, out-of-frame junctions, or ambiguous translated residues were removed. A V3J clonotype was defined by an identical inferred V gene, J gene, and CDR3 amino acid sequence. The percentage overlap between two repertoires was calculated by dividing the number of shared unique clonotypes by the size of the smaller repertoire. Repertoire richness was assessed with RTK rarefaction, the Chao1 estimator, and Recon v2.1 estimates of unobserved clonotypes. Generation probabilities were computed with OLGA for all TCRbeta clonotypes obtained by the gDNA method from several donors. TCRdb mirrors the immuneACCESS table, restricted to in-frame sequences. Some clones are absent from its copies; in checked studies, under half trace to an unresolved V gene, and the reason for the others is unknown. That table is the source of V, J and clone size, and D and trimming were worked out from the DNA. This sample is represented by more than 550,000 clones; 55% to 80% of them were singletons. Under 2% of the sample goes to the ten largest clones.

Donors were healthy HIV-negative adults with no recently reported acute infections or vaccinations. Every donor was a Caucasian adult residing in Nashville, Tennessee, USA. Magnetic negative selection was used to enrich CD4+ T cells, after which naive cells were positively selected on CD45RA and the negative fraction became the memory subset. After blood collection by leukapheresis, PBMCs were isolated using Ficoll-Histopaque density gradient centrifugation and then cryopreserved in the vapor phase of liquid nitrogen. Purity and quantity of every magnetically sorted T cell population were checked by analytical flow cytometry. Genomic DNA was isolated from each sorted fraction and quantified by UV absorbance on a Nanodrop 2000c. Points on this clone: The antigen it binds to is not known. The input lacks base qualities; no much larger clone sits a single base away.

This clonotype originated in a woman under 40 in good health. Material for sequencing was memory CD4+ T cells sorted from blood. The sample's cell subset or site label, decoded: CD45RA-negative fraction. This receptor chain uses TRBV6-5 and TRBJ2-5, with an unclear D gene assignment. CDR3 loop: CASSRPSQETQYF. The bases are TGTGCCAGCAGCCGGCCTTCCCAAGAGACCCAGTACTTC.